This T cell receptor beta chain was documented in a study of shared clonotypes between healthy human individuals. About the research overall: Each donor contributed plates that comprised three CD4 naive, three CD4 memory, two CD8 naive and one CD8 memory.

This table comes from immunoSEQ multiplex PCR, and its TCRdb copy is limited to in-frame clones, with some not included. This table holds more than 2 million clones, approximately 95% found once. The CDR3 has 14 residues. Germline CDR1 reads MNHEY; CDR2 reads SVGAGI. Trimming took 0 bases from V and 4 from J, leaving 9 bases between them. V is TRBV6-5 and J is TRBJ1-1, with unresolved D. The sequenced sample consisted of naive CD4+ T cells sorted from blood. Subset in this sample: CD45RA+ positively selected. The source of this sequence is a man younger than 35 in good health. CDR3 DNA: TGTGCCAGCAGTTACTCGACCCCTGCCACTGAAGCTTTCTTT. This codes for CASSYSTPATEAFF.